The 7 T cell receptor beta chains below come from one sample, sequenced in a study of CD8+ T cells in alopecia areata. As the sequencing template, cDNA was produced by extracting RNA and reverse transcribing it. TCRdb's copy holds only in-frame clones and misses some; the assay was immunoSEQ multiplex PCR. Here the sample spans around 180,000 clones, more than 55% being singletons. Specified treatment: oral pan-JAK inhibitor, 5-10 mg twice daily. The specimen comprised CD4+ T cells sorted from blood, sampled at roughly week 49, from a patient treated with tofacitinib. The receptors derive from a human donor with alopecia areata.

The V call is TRBV9, the J call TRBJ2-1; D perhaps matches TRBD2 (5 bases). V lost 3 bases and J 0 bases, leaving 10 bases between the germline ends. The CDR3 spans 15 residues. Germline CDR1 and CDR2: SGDLS and YYNGEE. The CDR3 bases are TGTGCCAGCAGCGCGAACGGGGTCTCCTACAATGAGCAGTTCTTC. Translating it yields CASSANGVSYNEQFF. The variable domain in full, completed from reference TRBV9 and TRBJ2-1, reads DSGVTQTPKHLITATGQRVTLRCSPRSGDLSVYWYQQSLDQGLQFLIQYYNGEERAKGNILERFSAQQFPDLHSELNLSSLELGDSALYFCASSANGVSYNEQFFGPGTRLTVL.

The chain links TRBV27 to TRBJ2-3; 7 bases line up with TRBD2. CDR3 size: 15 residues. J lost 6 bases, V lost 6 bases, and 12 bases had no gene match. Germline loops: CDR1 MNHEY, CDR2 SMNVEV (reference sequence). CDR3 amino acids: CASSPAGVGSDTQYF. CDR3 nucleotide sequence: TGTGCCAGCAGCCCGGCGGGAGTAGGATCGGATACGCAGTATTTT.

The rearrangement links TRBV15 to TRBJ2-1, with 10 bases identical to TRBD2. V lost 5 bases, J lost 0 bases, and 13 bases stayed unmatched. CDR1 is LNHNV, CDR2 YYDKDF, per germline (reference sequence). The CDR3 spans 19 residues. The CDR3 coding sequence is TGTGCCACCAGCTCCCTGTCTCTAGCGGGGGTGAGCTCCTACAATGAGCAGTTCTTC. Its translation: CATSSLSLAGVSSYNEQFF.

V is TRBV6-5 and J is TRBJ1-1, with D possibly TRBD1 on 5 matching bases. Between the trimmed V and J ends, which lost 6 bases and 0 bases, there was a span of 14 bases. The CDR3 runs to 15 residues. Germline-derived CDR1 and CDR2 are MNHEY and SVGAGI. The CDR3 loop reads CASRVGRAMNTEAFF. The DNA of the CDR3 is TGTGCCAGCAGAGTAGGCAGGGCAATGAACACTGAAGCTTTCTTT.

The CDR3, as DNA: TGTGCCAGCAGCTTTCGGTTAGCGGGGCTCCAAGAGACCCAGTACTTC. Protein sequence: CASSFRLAGLQETQYF. The chain couples TRBV11-2 to TRBJ2-5; TRBD2 matches at 8 bases. Germline trimming cut 3 bases from V and 1 base from J; bases unmatched to any gene: 7. Germline-derived CDR1 and CDR2 are SGHAT and FQNNGV. CDR3 size: 16 residues. The complete variable domain, with remaining parts taken from reference TRBV11-2 and TRBJ2-5, reads EAGVAQSPRYKIIEKRQSVAFWCNPISGHATLYWYQQILGQGPKLLIQFQNNGVVDDSQLPKDRFSAERLKGVDSTLKIQPAKLEDSAVYLCASSFRLAGLQETQYFGPGTRLLVL.

This clone was recorded once. CDR3 nucleotides: TGTGCCAGCAGCCCATACCGGGACGGTGAGCAGTTCTTC. Its protein is CASSPYRDGEQFF. The rearrangement links TRBV13 to TRBJ2-1; either TRBD1 or TRBD2 may fit D (5 bases each). Germline CDR1 is PRHDT and CDR2 is FYEKMQ (reference sequence). V was trimmed by 5 bases and J by 9 bases, leaving 14 bases between them. This CDR3 has 13 amino acids.

This sequence joins TRBV25-1 and TRBJ2-3; TRBD2 matches 9 bases. Germline trimming cut 2 bases from V and 3 bases from J; bases unmatched to any gene: 3. The CDR3 totals 15 residues. Germline CDR1 reads MGHDK; CDR2 reads SYGVNS. The CDR3: CASSERGLATDTQYF. The CDR3 DNA is TGTGCCAGCAGTGAACGTGGACTAGCGACAGATACGCAGTATTTT.